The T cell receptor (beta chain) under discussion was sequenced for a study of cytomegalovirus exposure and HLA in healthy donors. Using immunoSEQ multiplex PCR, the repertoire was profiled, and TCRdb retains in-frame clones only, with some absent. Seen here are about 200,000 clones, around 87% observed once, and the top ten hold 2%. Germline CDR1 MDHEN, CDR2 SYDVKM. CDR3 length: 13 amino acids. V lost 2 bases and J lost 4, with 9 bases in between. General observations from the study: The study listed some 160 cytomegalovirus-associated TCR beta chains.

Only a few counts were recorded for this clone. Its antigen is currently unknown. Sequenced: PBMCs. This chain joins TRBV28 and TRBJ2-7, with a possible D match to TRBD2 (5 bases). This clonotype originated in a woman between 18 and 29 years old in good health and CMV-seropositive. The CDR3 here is CASSLPGDYEQYF. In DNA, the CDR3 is TGTGCCAGCAGTTTACCCGGGGATTACGAGCAGTACTTC.